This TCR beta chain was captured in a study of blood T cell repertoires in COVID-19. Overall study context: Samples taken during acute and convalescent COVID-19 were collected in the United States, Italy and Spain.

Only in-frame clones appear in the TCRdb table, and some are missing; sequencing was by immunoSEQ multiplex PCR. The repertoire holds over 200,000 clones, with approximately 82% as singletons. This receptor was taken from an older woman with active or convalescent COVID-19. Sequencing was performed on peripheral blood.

The CDR3 region has the DNA TGCAGTGCTGAAACTTATGGCTACACCTTC. It codes for CSAETYGYTF. This sequence joins TRBV20-1 and TRBJ1-2; D gene ambiguous. The CDR3 consists of 10 residues. Trimming took 5 bases from V and 5 from J, leaving 6 bases between them. The V gene's germline CDR1 is DFQATT and CDR2 SNEGSKA (reference sequence).